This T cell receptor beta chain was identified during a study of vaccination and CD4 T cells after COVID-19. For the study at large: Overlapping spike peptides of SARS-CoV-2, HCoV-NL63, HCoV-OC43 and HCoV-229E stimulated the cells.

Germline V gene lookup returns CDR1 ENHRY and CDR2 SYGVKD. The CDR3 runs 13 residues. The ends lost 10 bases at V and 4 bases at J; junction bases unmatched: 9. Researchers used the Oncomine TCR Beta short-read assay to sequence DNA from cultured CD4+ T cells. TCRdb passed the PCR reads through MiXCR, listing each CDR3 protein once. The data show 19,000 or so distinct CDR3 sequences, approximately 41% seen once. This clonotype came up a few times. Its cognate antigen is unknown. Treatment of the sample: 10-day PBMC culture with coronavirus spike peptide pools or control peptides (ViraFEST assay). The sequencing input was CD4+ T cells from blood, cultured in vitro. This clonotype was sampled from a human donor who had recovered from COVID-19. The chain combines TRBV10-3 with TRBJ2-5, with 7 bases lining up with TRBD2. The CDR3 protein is CATRSGTGETQYF. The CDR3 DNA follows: TGTGCCACCCGAAGCGGGACCGGAGAGACCCAGTACTTC.